These 4 T cell receptor beta chains originate from one sample sequenced in a study of blood T cell repertoires in COVID-19. The method was immunoSEQ multiplex PCR; TCRdb's version includes in-frame clones alone and lacks a portion of them. The sample has tens of thousands of clones, about nine tenths seen once. Material for sequencing was peripheral blood. These receptors were taken from a woman between 70 and 85 years old with active COVID-19.

The chain uses TRBV28 and TRBJ2-7; TRBD2 might be the D (7 bases). The CDR3 extends over 15 amino acids. The V gene lost 6 bases and the J gene lost 4 bases, with 19 bases spanning the gap. Germline V CDR1 and CDR2: MDHEN, SYDVKM. CDR3 sequence: CASRRGRNPQYEQYF. The DNA of the CDR3 is TGTGCCAGCAGGCGGGGGCGGAACCCTCAATACGAGCAGTACTTC.

The chain couples TRBV6-5 to TRBJ1-2; unclear D gene. This CDR3 is built from 14 residues. From germline, CDR1 is MNHEY and CDR2 SVGAGI. With 7 bases removed from V and 6 bases from J, the gap between germline ends came to 18 bases. The CDR3 protein is CASKRLETTNGYTF. CDR3 bases: TGTGCCAGCAAAAGACTCGAGACGACGAATGGCTACACCTTC.

A word on this clone: The same CDR3 arises from other DNA sequences in this sample as well. V and J are TRBV3-1 (or the pseudogene TRBV3-2) and TRBJ1-2, with D perhaps TRBD1 (6 bases). The V end was cut by 3 bases, the J end by 8 bases, with 7 bases between. The V gene's germline CDR1 is LGHDT and CDR2 YNNKEL (reference sequence). The CDR3 is made up of 11 amino acids. DNA for the CDR3: TGTGCCAGCAGCCAGGGGGCCGGCTACACCTTC. Protein sequence: CASSQGAGYTF.

The chain has TRBV5-6 and TRBJ2-3, with 8 bases aligning to TRBD1. The V segment lost 3 bases and the J segment 4 bases; nucleotides outside the gene matches: 7. This CDR3 is 15 amino acids long. Looked up from germline, CDR1 is SGHDT and CDR2 is YYEEEE. CDR3 nucleotides: TGTGCCAGCAGCTCCGACAGGGGAAGAGCAGATACGCAGTATTTT. Protein product: CASSSDRGRADTQYF.